The next 20 T cell receptor beta chains were all read from a single sample in a study of T cell responses to AZD1222 COVID-19 vaccine. Using immunoSEQ multiplex PCR, the repertoire was profiled, and TCRdb retains in-frame clones only, with some absent. Of 100,000 to 150,000 clones listed, 91% are singletons. The starting material was peripheral blood, obtained on day 0 of AZD1222 vaccination. Receptor source: an adult in good health.

This chain uses TRBV7-8 with TRBJ2-1; D gene unclear. V was trimmed by 4 bases and J by 7 bases, leaving 14 bases between them. Germline CDR1 reads SGHVS; CDR2 reads FQNEAQ. CDR3 size: 14 residues. CDR3 sequence: CASSSKNERNEQFF. CDR3 nucleotides: TGTGCCAGCAGCTCAAAGAATGAACGAAATGAGCAGTTCTTC. Drawing the rest from reference TRBV7-8 and TRBJ2-1, the complete variable domain is GAGVSQSPRYKVAKRGQDVALRCDPISGHVSLFWYQQALGQGPEFLTYFQNEAQLDKSGLPSDRFFAERPEGSVSTLKIQRTQQEDSAVYLCASSSKNERNEQFFGPGTRLTVL.

Comment on this clone: Relative to the germline gene, one junction end is altered; a read error may explain this. V and J are TRBV5-6 and TRBJ2-2, with 13 bases matching TRBD2. Germline values: CDR1 SGHDT, CDR2 YYEEEE. This CDR3 spans 17 amino acids. CDR3 region: CASTLGLAGINTGELFF. As DNA, the CDR3 is TGTGCCAGCACCTTGGGACTAGCGGGGATCAACACCGGGGAGCTGTTTTTT.

The CDR3 nucleotides read TGTGCCAGCAGCCCCACGGCCCCTGAAGCTTTCTTT. Translation gives CASSPTAPEAFF. This chain links TRBV12-3 or TRBV12-4 with TRBJ1-1; no firm D call. Trimming left V 6 bases short and J 6 bases short, with 11 bases between. There are 12 residues in the CDR3.

The chain couples TRBV6-5 to TRBJ2-1, with D possibly being TRBD1 (6 bases). Germline CDR1 MNHEY, CDR2 SVGAGI. CDR3 length: 15 residues. Trimming pared 11 bases from V and 2 bases from J, leaving 19 bases between. CDR3 DNA sequence: TGTGCCGGGAGATACGACAGGAGTACCTACAATGAGCAGTTCTTC. Amino acids: CAGRYDRSTYNEQFF.

The chain recombines TRBV7-9 with TRBJ2-7; D is possibly TRBD1 or TRBD2 (5 bases each). Germline lookup yields CDR1 SEHNR and CDR2 FQNEAQ (reference sequence). With 8 bases removed from V and 0 bases from J, the gap between germline ends came to 14 bases. This CDR3 region has 14 residues. CDR3 residues: CASRPGPASYEQYF. CDR3 bases: TGTGCCAGCCGACCGGGACCGGCCTCCTACGAGCAGTACTTC. Filled out from reference TRBV7-9 and TRBJ2-7, the complete variable domain reads DTGVSQNPRHKITKRGQNVTFRCDPISEHNRLYWYRQTLGQGPEFLTYFQNEAQLEKSRLLSDRFSAERPKGSFSTLEIQRTEQGDSAMYLCASRPGPASYEQYFGPGTRLTVT.

J is TRBJ2-7 and V is TRBV15, with a weak D call TRBD1 (6 bases). Germline CDR1 LNHNV, CDR2 YYDKDF (reference sequence). Trimming removed 2 bases at V and 1 base at J, with 9 bases between. The CDR3 totals 14 residues. CDR3 nucleotide sequence: TGTGCCACCAGCAGACGGGACACTTCCTACGAGCAGTACTTC. This codes for CATSRRDTSYEQYF. The full variable domain, with the rest looked up from reference TRBV15 and TRBJ2-7, is DAMVIQNPRYQVTQFGKPVTLSCSQTLNHNVMYWYQQKSSQAPKLLFHYYDKDFNNEADTPDNFQSRRPNTSFCFLDIRSPGLGDTAMYLCATSRRDTSYEQYFGPGTRLTVT.

The chain's CDR3 is CASRGLGDYEQYF. CDR3 coding DNA: TGTGCCAGCAGGGGGTTGGGGGACTACGAGCAGTACTTC. The chain uses TRBV12-3 or TRBV12-4 and TRBJ2-7; perhaps D is TRBD1 or TRBD2 (5 bases each). The ends were cut back, 6 bases at V and 3 bases at J, with 12 bases in the middle. This CDR3 has 13 amino acids.

The sample holds one count of this clone. This chain joins TRBV6-5 and TRBJ1-2; D is ambiguous. With 6 bases removed from V and 9 bases from J, the gap between germline ends came to 17 bases. The germline gives CDR1 MNHEY, CDR2 SVGAGI. The length of the CDR3 is 13 residues. The CDR3 loop reads CASSQHPVPSYTF. The CDR3 DNA is TGTGCCAGCAGCCAACACCCCGTTCCCAGCTACACCTTC.

The CDR3 sequence: CASSPLAGAGGHADTQYF. The CDR3 DNA is TGTGCCAGCAGCCCCTTAGCGGGAGCGGGGGGTCACGCAGATACGCAGTATTTT. This chain connects TRBV7-9 to TRBJ2-3; 9 bases line up with TRBD2. CDR3 length: 18 residues. Germline V gene data show CDR1 as SEHNR and CDR2 as FQNEAQ (reference sequence). Trimming removed 5 bases from V and 4 bases from J; junction bases left unmatched: 16.

This clone was seen more than once but under ten times. The V and J genes are TRBV4-1 and TRBJ2-3, with a tentative D call TRBD2 (6 bases). V dropped 5 bases and J dropped 5 bases, with 11 bases sitting between them. The CDR3 consists of 13 residues. Germline V lookup: CDR1 MGHRA, CDR2 YSYEKL. Here the CDR3 reads CASSRGGVDTQYF. Written as DNA, the CDR3 is TGCGCCAGCAGCAGGGGAGGAGTAGATACGCAGTATTTT.

The chain uses TRBV5-1 and TRBJ1-6, with D possibly TRBD1 on 5 matching bases. CDR1 SGHRS and CDR2 YFSETQ come from the germline V gene. This CDR3 has 15 residues. V lost 0 bases and J 10 bases, leaving 14 bases between the germline ends. CDR3 nucleotide sequence: TGCGCCAGCAGCTTGGCCGGGACGGAGAGGTCACCCCTCCACTTT. Translated: CASSLAGTERSPLHF.

V usage is TRBV4-2 and J usage is TRBJ2-1; 13 nucleotides match TRBD2. The germline V gene has CDR1 LGHNA and CDR2 YNFKEQ. V was pared by 6 bases and J by 5 bases, with 7 bases of the junction left unmatched. This CDR3 is 16 amino acids long. The CDR3 nucleotides are TGTGCCAGCAGGAAATGGACTAGCGGGAGTAACAATGAGCAGTTCTTC. The encoded protein is CASRKWTSGSNNEQFF.

This chain uses TRBV27 with TRBJ2-5; D is possibly TRBD2 (6 bases). Trimming took 5 bases from V and 0 from J, leaving 19 bases between them. Germline V gene sequence: CDR1 MNHEY, CDR2 SMNVEV (reference sequence). CDR3 size: 17 residues. The CDR3 spells CASSKSFGGQYQETQYF. CDR3 nucleotide sequence: TGTGCCAGCAGTAAATCCTTCGGAGGGCAGTACCAAGAGACCCAGTACTTC.

V is TRBV9 and J is TRBJ1-1; no definite D call. Trimming left V 3 bases short and J 5 bases short, with 14 bases between. Germline loops: CDR1 SGDLS, CDR2 YYNGEE. There are 14 residues in the CDR3. This CDR3 reads CASSASPGLTEAFF. As DNA, the CDR3 is TGTGCCAGCAGCGCCTCTCCGGGCTTGACTGAAGCTTTCTTT.

This clone has a single count. This chain links TRBV7-9 with TRBJ1-3; D may be TRBD1 (5 bases). CDR3 length equals 12 residues. The germline CDR1 and CDR2 sequences are SEHNR and FQNEAQ (reference sequence). Trimming took 9 bases from V and 9 from J, leaving 15 bases between them. Here the CDR3 reads CARGTSLSTIYF. The CDR3, as DNA: TGTGCCAGGGGGACTAGTTTGAGCACCATATATTTT.

The chain combines TRBV2 with TRBJ1-1; TRBD1 matches 9 bases. CDR1 and CDR2 from the germline V gene are SNHLY and FYNNEI. The CDR3 spans 16 residues. V trimming: 3 bases; J trimming: 0 bases; junction bases outside the gene matches: 5. CDR3 bases: TGTGCCAGCAGTGACACAGGGGGCCTCATGAACACTGAAGCTTTCTTT. Its protein is CASSDTGGLMNTEAFF. The variable domain in full, completed from reference TRBV2 and TRBJ1-1, reads EPEVTQTPSHQVTQMGQEVILRCVPISNHLYFYWYRQILGQKVEFLVSFYNNEISEKSEIFDDQFSVERPDGSNFTLKIRSTKLEDSAMYFCASSDTGGLMNTEAFFGQGTRLTVV.

The chain employs TRBV7-2 and TRBJ1-5; tentatively, D is TRBD1 (6 bases). CDR1 and CDR2 (germline): SGHTA, FQGNSA. Trimming pared 1 base from V and 2 bases from J, leaving 15 bases between. The CDR3 extends over 17 amino acids. This chain's CDR3 is CASSLVSSGGGNQPQHF. CDR3 nucleotides: TGTGCCAGCAGCTTAGTATCATCGGGGGGCGGCAATCAGCCCCAGCATTTT.

The chain carries TRBV9 and TRBJ1-6; 7 bases agree with TRBD1. The germline V gene encodes CDR1 SGDLS and CDR2 YYNGEE. V lost 4 bases and J lost 5; bases outside the gene matches: 9. This CDR3 is built from 16 residues. CDR3 loop: CASSLRDSQNNSPLHF. The CDR3 nucleotides read TGTGCCAGCAGCCTCCGGGACAGCCAAAATAATTCACCCCTCCACTTT.

The V and J genes are TRBV28 and TRBJ1-2; tentative D call: TRBD1 (6 bases). With 8 bases removed from V and 4 bases from J, the gap between germline ends came to 11 bases. Germline V gene data show CDR1 as MDHEN and CDR2 as SYDVKM. The CDR3 length is 12 residues. The CDR3 DNA reads TGTGCCAGCGGGAGGGGGGGCTATGGCTACACCTTC. Its translation is CASGRGGYGYTF.

The CDR3 DNA follows: TGTGCCAGCATTACGGGGCTTGGAGAAAAACTGTTTTTT. Translating it yields CASITGLGEKLFF. The chain uses TRBV2 and TRBJ1-4; maybe TRBD1 (5 bases). The CDR3 runs to 13 residues. V was shortened by 7 bases and J by 8 bases, with 14 bases between the two germline ends. CDR1 and CDR2 from the germline V gene are SNHLY and FYNNEI.